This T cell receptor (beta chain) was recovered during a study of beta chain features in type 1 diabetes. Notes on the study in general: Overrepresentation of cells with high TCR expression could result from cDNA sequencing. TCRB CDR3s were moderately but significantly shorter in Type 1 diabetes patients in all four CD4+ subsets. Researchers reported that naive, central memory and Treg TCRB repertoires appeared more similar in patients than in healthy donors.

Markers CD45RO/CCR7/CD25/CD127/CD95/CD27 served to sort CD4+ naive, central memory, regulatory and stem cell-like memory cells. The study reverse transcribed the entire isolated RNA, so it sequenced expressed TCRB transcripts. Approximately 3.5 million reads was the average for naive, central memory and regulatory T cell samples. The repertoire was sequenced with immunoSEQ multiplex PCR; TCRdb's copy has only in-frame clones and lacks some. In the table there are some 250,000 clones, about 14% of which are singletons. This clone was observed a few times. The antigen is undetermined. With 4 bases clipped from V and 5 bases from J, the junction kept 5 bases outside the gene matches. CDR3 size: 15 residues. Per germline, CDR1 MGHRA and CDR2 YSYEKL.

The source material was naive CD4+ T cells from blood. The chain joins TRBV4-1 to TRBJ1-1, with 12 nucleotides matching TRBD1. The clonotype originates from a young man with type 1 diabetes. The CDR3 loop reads CASSPGQGARTEAFF. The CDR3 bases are TGCGCCAGCAGCCCGGGACAGGGGGCGAGGACTGAAGCTTTCTTT.